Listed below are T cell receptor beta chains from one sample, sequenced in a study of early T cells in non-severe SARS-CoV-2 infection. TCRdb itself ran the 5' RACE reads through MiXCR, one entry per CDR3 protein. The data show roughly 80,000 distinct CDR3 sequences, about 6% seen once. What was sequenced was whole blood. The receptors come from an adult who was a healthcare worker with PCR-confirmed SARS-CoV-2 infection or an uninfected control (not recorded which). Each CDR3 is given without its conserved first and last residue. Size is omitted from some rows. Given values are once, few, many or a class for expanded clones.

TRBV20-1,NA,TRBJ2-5,SASWGLAGKQTQY
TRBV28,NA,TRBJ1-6,ASSFRDRENSPLH
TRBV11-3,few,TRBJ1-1,ASSLGAGWDTEAF
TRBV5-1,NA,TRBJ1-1,ASSLLGAEKGTEAF
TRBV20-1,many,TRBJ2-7,SAGYQADEQY
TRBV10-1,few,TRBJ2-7,ASSEMGYEQY
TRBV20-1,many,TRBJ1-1,SARSYQGADTEAF
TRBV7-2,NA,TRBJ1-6,ASSPMKNSPLH
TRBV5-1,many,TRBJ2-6,ASNLGSRSGANVLT
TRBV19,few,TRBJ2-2,ASEGRTGELF
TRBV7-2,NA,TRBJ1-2,ASSLGSGGGLNYGYT
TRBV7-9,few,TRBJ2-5,ASSTGTSGPQETQY
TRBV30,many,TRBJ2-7,AWSGPRYSYEQY
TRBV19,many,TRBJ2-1,ASEGSAGTSGSNEQF
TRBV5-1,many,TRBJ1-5,ASSLDAASNQPQH
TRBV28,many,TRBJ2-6,ASSPTGAGANVLT
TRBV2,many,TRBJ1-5,ASSPGQSPQH
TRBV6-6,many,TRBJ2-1,ASSYSELAGASNEQF
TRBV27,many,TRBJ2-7,ASRPGAYSYEQY
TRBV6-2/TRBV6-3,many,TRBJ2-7,ASTETPELSYEQY
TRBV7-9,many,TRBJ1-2,ATLSPAENYGYT
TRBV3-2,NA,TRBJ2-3,ASSHGADTQY
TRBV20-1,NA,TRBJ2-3,SAKGGGGTTDTQY
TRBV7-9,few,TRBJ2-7,ASSPRVGVDRDRILEQY
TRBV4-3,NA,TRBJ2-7,ASSQAGGDEQY
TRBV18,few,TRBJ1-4,ASSPPGKNEKLF
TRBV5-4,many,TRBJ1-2,ASRPGTGVDYGYT
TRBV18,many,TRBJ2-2,ASSPLAGMDTGELF
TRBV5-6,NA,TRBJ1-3,ASSSDRGNTIY
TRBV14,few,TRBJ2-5,ASSQEAGGTQY
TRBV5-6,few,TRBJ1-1,ASSLFQGLNTEAF